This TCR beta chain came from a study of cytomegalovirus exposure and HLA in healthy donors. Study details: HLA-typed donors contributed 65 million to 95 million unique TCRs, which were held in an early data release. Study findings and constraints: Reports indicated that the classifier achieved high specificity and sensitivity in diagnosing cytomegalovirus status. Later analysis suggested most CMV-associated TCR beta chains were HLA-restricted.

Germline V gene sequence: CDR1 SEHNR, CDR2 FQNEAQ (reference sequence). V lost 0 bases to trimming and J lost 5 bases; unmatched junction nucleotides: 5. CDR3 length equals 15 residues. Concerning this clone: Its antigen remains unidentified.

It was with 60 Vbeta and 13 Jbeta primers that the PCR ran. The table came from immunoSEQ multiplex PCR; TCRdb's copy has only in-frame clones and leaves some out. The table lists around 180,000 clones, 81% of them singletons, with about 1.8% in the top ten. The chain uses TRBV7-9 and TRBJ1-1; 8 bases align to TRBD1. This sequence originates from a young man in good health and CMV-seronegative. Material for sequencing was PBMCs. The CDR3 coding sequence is TGTGCCAGCAGCTTAGCGCAGGGGGCGCGTACTGAAGCTTTCTTT. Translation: CASSLAQGARTEAFF.